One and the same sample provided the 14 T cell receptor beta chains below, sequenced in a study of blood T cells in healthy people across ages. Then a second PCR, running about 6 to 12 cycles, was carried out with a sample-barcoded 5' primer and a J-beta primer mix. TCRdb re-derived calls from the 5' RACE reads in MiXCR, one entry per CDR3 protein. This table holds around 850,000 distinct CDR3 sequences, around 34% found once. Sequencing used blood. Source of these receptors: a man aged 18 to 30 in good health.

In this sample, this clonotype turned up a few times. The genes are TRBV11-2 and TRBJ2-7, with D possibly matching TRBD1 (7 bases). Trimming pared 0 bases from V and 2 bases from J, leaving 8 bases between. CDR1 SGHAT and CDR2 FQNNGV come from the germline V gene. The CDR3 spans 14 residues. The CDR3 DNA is TGTGCCAGCAGCTTAGACAGGGGGGCCTACGAGCAGTACTTC. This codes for CASSLDRGAYEQYF.

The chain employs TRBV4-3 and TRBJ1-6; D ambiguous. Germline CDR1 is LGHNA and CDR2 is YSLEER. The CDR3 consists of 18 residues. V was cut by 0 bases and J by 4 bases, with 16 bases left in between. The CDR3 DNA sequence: TGCGCCAGCAGCCAAGATTTAGTGAAAGTGCTGTATAATTCACCCCTCCACTTT. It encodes CASSQDLVKVLYNSPLHF.

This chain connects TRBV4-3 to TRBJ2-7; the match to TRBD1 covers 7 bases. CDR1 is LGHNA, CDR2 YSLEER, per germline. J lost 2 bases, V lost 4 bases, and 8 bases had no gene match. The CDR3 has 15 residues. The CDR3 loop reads CASSPRYRGAYEQYF. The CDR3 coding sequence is TGCGCCAGCAGCCCCCGGTACAGGGGTGCCTACGAGCAGTACTTC.

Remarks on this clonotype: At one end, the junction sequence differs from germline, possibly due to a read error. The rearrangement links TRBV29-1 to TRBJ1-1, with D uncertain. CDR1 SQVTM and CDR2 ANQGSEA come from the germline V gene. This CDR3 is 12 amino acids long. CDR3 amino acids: CSAVPGVPEVFF. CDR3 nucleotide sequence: TGCAGCGCCGTCCCTGGAGTTCCTGAAGTTTTCTTT.

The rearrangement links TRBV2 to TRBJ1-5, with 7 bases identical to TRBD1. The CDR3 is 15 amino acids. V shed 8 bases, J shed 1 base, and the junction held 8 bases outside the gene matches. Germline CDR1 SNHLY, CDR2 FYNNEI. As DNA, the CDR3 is TGTGCCAGCGGCAGGGGGTTAGGGAGCAATCAGCCCCAGCATTTT. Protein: CASGRGLGSNQPQHF.

The CDR3 loop is CASSSTVFQETQYF. In DNA form, the CDR3 reads TGTGCCAGCAGCTCGACTGTCTTCCAAGAGACCCAGTACTTC. The chain couples TRBV7-2 to TRBJ2-5, with D unresolved. Between the trimmed V and J ends, which lost 4 bases and 1 base, there was a span of 10 bases. The CDR3 loop spans 14 amino acids. CDR1 and CDR2 from the germline V gene are SGHTA and FQGNSA.

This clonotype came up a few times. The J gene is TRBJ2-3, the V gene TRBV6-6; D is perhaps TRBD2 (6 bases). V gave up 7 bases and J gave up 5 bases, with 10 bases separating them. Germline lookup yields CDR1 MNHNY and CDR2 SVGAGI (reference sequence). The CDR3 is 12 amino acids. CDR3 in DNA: TGTGCCAGCACTCCGCGGGGAGATACGCAGTATTTT. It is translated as CASTPRGDTQYF.

The CDR3 DNA reads TGTGCCAGCAGTTACTCGAAGCCAGGCAATGAGCAGTTCTTC. This translates into CASSYSKPGNEQFF. This chain links TRBV6-5 with TRBJ2-1; D is undetermined. The germline CDR1 and CDR2 sequences are MNHEY and SVGAGI. Trimming took 0 bases from V and 6 from J, leaving 9 bases between them. The CDR3 runs to 14 residues.

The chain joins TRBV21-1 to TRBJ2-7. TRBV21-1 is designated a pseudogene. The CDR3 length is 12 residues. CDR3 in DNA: TGTGCCAGCAGCAAATCGGGATACGAGCAGTACTTC. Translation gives CASSKSGYEQYF.

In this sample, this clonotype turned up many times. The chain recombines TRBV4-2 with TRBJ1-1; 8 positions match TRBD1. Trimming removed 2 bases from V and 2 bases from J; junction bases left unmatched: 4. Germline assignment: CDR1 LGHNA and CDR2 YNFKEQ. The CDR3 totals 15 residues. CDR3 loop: CASSQPGTGNTEAFF. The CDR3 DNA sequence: TGTGCCAGCAGCCAACCCGGGACAGGCAACACTGAAGCTTTCTTT.

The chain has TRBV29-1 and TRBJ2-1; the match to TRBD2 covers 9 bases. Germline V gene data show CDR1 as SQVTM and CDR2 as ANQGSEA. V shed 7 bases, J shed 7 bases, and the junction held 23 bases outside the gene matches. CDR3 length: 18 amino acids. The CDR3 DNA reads TGCAGCGCCTCGGGGAAGCGGGGGGACCGAGTTGGTTTGAATGAGCAGTTCTTC. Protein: CSASGKRGDRVGLNEQFF.

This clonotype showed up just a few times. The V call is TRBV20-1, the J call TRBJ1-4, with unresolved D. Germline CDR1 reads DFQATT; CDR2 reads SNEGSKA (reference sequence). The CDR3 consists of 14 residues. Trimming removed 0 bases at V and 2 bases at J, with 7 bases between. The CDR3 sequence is CSARETPTNEKLFF. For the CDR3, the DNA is TGCAGTGCTAGAGAGACACCTACTAATGAAAAACTGTTTTTT.

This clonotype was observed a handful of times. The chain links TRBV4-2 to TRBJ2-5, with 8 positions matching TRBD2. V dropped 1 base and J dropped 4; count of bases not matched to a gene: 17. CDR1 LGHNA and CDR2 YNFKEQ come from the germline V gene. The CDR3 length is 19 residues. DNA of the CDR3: TGTGCCAGCAGCCAAGTGGAAGGTAGCGGGGTTAGGAGGCGAGAGACCCAGTACTTC. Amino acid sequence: CASSQVEGSGVRRRETQYF.

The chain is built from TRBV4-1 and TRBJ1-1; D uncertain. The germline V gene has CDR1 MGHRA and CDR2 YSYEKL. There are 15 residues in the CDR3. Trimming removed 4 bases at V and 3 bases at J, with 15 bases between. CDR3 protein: CASSLSGRAYTEAFF. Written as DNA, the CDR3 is TGCGCCAGCAGCCTCTCGGGGAGGGCGTACACTGAAGCTTTCTTT.